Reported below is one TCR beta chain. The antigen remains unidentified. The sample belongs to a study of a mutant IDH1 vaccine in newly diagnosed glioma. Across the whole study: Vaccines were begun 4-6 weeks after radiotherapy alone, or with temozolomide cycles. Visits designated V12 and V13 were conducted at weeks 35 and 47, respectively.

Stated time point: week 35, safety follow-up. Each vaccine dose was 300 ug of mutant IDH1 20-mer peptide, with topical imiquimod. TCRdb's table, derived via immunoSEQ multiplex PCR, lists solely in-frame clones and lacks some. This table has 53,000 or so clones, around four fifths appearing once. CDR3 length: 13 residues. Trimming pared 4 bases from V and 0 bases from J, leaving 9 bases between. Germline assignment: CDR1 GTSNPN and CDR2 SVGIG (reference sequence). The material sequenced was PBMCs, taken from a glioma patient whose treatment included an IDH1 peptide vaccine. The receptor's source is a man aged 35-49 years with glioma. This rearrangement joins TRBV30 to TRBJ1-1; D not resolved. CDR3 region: CAWTSEMNTEAFF. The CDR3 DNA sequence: TGTGCCTGGACGTCCGAGATGAACACTGAAGCTTTCTTT. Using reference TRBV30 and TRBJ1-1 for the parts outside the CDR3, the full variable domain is SQTIHQWPATLVQPVGSPLSLECTVEGTSNPNLYWYRQAAGRGLQLLFYSVGIGQISSEVPQNLSASRPQDRQFILSSKKLLLSDSGFYLCAWTSEMNTEAFFGQGTRLTVV.